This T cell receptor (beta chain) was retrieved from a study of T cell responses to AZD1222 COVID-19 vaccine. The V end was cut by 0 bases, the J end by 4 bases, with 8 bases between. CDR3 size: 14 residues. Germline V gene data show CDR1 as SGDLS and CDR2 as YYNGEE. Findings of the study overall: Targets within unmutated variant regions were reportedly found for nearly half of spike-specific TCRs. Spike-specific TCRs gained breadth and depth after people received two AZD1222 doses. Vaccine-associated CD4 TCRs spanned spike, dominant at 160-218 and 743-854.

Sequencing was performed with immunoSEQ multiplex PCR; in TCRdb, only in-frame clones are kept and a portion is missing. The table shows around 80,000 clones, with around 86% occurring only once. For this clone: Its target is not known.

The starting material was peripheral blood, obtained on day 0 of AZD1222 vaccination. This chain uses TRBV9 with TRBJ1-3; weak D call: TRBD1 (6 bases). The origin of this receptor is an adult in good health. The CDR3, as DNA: TGTGCCAGCAGCGTAGGGGGGGCCGGAAACACCATATATTTT. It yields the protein CASSVGGAGNTIYF.